A selection of T cell receptor beta chains follows, all from one sample in a study of blood T cell repertoires in COVID-19. Assay used: immunoSEQ multiplex PCR; TCRdb lists only in-frame clones, some missing. The table records 390,000 or so clones, more than 70% of them present only once. The sequenced material came from peripheral blood. These receptor sequences come from a woman in her twenties or thirties with COVID-19, enrolled during active disease. CDR3s include the opening cysteine and the closing phenylalanine or tryptophan. Each record gives: V gene, clone size, J gene, CDR3 protein. Rows may omit the clone size; those that give it use once, few, many or a size class.

V: TRBV19
size: .
J: TRBJ2-7
CDR3: CASSILGTSYEQYF

V: TRBV6-1
size: .
J: TRBJ1-2
CDR3: CASTPRGHGYTF

V: TRBV6-2/TRBV6-3
size: .
J: TRBJ2-7
CDR3: CASSPRTSGRANVVQYF

V: TRBV19
size: .
J: TRBJ2-2
CDR3: CASSTQGARSGELFF

V: TRBV7-6
size: .
J: TRBJ2-5
CDR3: CASSLAVGGLGETQYF

V: TRBV10-3
size: .
J: TRBJ1-4
CDR3: CATMATTNEKLFF

V: TRBV19
size: .
J: TRBJ2-3
CDR3: CASRHRGLFTDTQYF

V: TRBV6-5
size: .
J: TRBJ1-3
CDR3: CASSRTGLENTIYF

V: TRBV5-6
size: .
J: TRBJ2-7
CDR3: CASSSERRTPYYEQYF

V: TRBV29-1
size: once
J: TRBJ2-7
CDR3: CSVAQLTTSYEQYF

V: TRBV5-4
size: .
J: TRBJ1-6
CDR3: CASSLERNNSPLHF

V: TRBV19
size: .
J: TRBJ2-4
CDR3: CASIFGRNIQYF

V: TRBV14
size: .
J: TRBJ2-3
CDR3: CASSPSGSWADTQYF

V: TRBV7-9
size: once
J: TRBJ2-2
CDR3: CASSPRGDTGELFF

V: TRBV6-6
size: .
J: TRBJ2-7
CDR3: CASSYSREGSYEQYF

V: TRBV20-1
size: .
J: TRBJ2-7
CDR3: CSASAQRGGYEQYF

V: TRBV2
size: .
J: TRBJ2-3
CDR3: CASSDLAGGPGADTQYF

V: TRBV7-9
size: .
J: TRBJ1-2
CDR3: CASSSSRDREGFGYTF

V: TRBV7-8
size: .
J: TRBJ2-2
CDR3: CASSNINTGELFF

V: TRBV5-1
size: .
J: TRBJ1-3
CDR3: CASSLSPRNTIYF

V: TRBV5-4
size: once
J: TRBJ1-1
CDR3: CASRSQGPNTEAFF

V: TRBV30
size: .
J: TRBJ2-4
CDR3: CAWSLMFGGGAKNIQYF

V: TRBV5-1
size: .
J: TRBJ2-2
CDR3: CASSLEPGYGELFF

V: TRBV24-1
size: .
J: TRBJ2-1
CDR3: CATSDLPSGSGNEQFF

V: TRBV2
size: .
J: TRBJ1-3
CDR3: CASKRGTRGNTIYF

V: TRBV7-3
size: .
J: TRBJ2-3
CDR3: CASSLSTADTQYF

V: TRBV28
size: .
J: TRBJ2-7
CDR3: CASLGLTYEQYF

V: TRBV5-3
size: .
J: TRBJ2-3
CDR3: CARRWAGATDTQYF

V: TRBV19
size: .
J: TRBJ1-5
CDR3: CASRRQGSNQPQHF

V: TRBV18
size: .
J: TRBJ2-7
CDR3: CASSPSGTLSYEQYF

V: TRBV16
size: .
J: TRBJ2-1
CDR3: CASSQLGETGQFF

V: TRBV4-1
size: .
J: TRBJ1-3
CDR3: CASSQDARRGNTIYF

V: TRBV5-4
size: .
J: TRBJ2-3
CDR3: CASSPERARTDTQYF

V: TRBV6-5
size: .
J: TRBJ2-1
CDR3: CASSFLAGGSDEQFF

V: TRBV28
size: .
J: TRBJ2-7
CDR3: CASSRPGQGYEQYF

V: TRBV4-1
size: few
J: TRBJ2-5
CDR3: CASSVRDRLAQETQYF

V: TRBV10-1
size: .
J: TRBJ2-5
CDR3: CASSSQGDETQYF

V: TRBV5-1
size: once
J: TRBJ1-2
CDR3: CASTPLGQGAPGYTF

V: TRBV5-4
size: .
J: TRBJ2-1
CDR3: CASRPLAGGPYNEQFF

V: TRBV9
size: .
J: TRBJ1-2
CDR3: CASSVGAIDSYGYTF

V: TRBV5-1
size: .
J: TRBJ1-1
CDR3: CASSTLSAVNTEAFF

V: TRBV20-1
size: .
J: TRBJ2-5
CDR3: CSASPGHGNFETQYF

V: TRBV3-1/TRBV3-2
size: once
J: TRBJ2-7
CDR3: CASSQGRPGQGATREQYF

V: TRBV20-1
size: once
J: TRBJ2-3
CDR3: CSASKGRGSTDTQYF

V: TRBV19
size: .
J: TRBJ2-1
CDR3: CASSTQGVRGNEQFF

V: TRBV5-1
size: .
J: TRBJ2-6
CDR3: CASSWGQGGSGANVLTF

V: TRBV10-3
size: .
J: TRBJ1-5
CDR3: CAISERGPNQPQHF

V: TRBV6-4
size: .
J: TRBJ2-2
CDR3: CASSDRGGSVTGELFF

V: TRBV7-9
size: .
J: TRBJ2-4
CDR3: CASSLAGLKDIQYF

V: TRBV7-9
size: .
J: TRBJ2-7
CDR3: CASSLTSGELEQYF

V: TRBV5-1
size: once
J: TRBJ2-5
CDR3: CASSPHRTGRETQYF

V: TRBV6-5
size: .
J: TRBJ1-3
CDR3: CAGATGSGNTIYF

V: TRBV28
size: .
J: TRBJ1-1
CDR3: CASSLFGGVEAFF

V: TRBV24-1
size: .
J: TRBJ1-1
CDR3: CATSDSGHLNTEAFF